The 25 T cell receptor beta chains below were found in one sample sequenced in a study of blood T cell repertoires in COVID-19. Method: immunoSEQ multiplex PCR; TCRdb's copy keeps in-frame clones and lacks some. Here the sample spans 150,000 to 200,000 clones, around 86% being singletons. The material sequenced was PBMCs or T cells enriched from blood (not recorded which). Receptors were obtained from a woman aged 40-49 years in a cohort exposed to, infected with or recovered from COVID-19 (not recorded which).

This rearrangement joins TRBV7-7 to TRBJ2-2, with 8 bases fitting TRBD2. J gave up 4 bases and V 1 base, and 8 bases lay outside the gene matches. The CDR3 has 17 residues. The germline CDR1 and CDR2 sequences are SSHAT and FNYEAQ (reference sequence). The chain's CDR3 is CASSLDPGGGITGELFF. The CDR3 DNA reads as TGTGCCAGCAGCTTAGATCCTGGCGGGGGGATCACCGGGGAGCTGTTTTTT.

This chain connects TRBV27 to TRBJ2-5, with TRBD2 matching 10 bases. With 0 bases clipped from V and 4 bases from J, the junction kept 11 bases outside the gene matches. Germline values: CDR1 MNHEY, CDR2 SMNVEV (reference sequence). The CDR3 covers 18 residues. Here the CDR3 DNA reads TGTGCCAGCAGTTTATCAAAGCGGGAGGGCCCTAGTGCAGAGACCCAGTACTTC. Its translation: CASSLSKREGPSAETQYF.

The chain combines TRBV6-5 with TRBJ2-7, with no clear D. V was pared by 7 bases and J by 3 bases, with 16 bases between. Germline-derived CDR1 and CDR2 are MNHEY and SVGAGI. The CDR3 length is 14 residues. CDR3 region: CASKTIPPYYEQYF. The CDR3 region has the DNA TGTGCCAGCAAGACAATCCCCCCTTACTACGAGCAGTACTTC.

The CDR3 DNA reads TGTGCCAGCAGCAAACCCGGGACAGGGGGCGCCTGGAACACTGAAGCTTTCTTT. Protein: CASSKPGTGGAWNTEAFF. The genes are TRBV5-4 and TRBJ1-1; 12 nucleotides match TRBD1. The CDR3 runs 18 residues. Trimming at V came to 4 bases and at J to 1 base, leaving 11 bases not matched to a gene. The germline gives CDR1 SGHNT, CDR2 YYREEE (reference sequence).

CDR3 residues: CASSTGTGSYGYTF. In DNA form, the CDR3 reads TGTGCCAGCAGTACCGGGACAGGGTCCTATGGCTACACCTTC. The V and J genes are TRBV7-9 and TRBJ1-2; 9 bases fit TRBD1. Germline CDR1 SEHNR, CDR2 FQNEAQ (reference sequence). The CDR3 runs to 14 residues. V gave up 6 bases and J gave up 4 bases; unmatched junction bases: 6.

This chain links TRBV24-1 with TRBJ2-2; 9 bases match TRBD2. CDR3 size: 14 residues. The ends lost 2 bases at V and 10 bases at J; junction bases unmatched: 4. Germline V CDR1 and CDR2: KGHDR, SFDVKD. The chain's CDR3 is CATSDSLAGEELFF. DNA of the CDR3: TGTGCCACCAGTGATTCCTTAGCGGGAGAGGAGCTGTTTTTT.

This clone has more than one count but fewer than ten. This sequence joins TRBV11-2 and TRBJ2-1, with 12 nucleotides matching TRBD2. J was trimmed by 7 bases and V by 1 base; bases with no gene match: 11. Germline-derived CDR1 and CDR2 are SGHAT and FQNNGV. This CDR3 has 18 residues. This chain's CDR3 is CASSLGWTSGMWANEQFF. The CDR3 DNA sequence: TGTGCCAGCAGCTTAGGATGGACTAGCGGGATGTGGGCAAATGAGCAGTTCTTC.

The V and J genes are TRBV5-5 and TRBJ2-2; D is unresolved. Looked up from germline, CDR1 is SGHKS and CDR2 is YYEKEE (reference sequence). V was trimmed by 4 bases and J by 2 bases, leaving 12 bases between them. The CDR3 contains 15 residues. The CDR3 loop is CASSPGLSNTGELFF. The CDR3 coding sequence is TGTGCCAGCAGCCCCGGTCTTTCCAACACCGGGGAGCTGTTTTTT.

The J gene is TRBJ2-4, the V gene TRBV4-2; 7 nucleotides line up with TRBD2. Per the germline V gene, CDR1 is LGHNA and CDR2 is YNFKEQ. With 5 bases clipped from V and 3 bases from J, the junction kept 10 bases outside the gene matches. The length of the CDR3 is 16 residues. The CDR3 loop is CASSDRGGSGKNIQYF. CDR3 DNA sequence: TGTGCCAGCAGCGACCGGGGAGGGTCAGGCAAAAACATTCAGTACTTC.

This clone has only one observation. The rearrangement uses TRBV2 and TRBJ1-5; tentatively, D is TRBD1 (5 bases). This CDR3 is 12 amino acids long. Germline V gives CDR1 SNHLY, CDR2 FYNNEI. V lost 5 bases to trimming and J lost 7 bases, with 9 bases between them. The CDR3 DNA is TGTGCCAGCAGTACAGGTTGGCAGCCCCAGCATTTT. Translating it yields CASSTGWQPQHF.

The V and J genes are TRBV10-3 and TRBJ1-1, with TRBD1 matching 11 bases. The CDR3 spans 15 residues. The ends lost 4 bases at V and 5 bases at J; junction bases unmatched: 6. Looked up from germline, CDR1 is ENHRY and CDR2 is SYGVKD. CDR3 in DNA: TGTGCCATCAGTGGGACAGGGGGCGCCAGGACTGAAGCTTTCTTT. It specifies CAISGTGGARTEAFF.

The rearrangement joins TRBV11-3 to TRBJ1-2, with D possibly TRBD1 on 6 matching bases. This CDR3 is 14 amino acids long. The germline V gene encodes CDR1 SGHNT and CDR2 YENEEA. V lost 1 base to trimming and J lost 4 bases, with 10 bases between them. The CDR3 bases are TGTGCCAGCAGCTTAGGGCGGGGGGCCTATGGCTACACCTTC. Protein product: CASSLGRGAYGYTF.

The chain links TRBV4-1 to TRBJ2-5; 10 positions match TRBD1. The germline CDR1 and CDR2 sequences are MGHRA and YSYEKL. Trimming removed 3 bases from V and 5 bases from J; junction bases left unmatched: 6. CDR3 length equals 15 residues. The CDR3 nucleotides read TGCGCCAGCAGCCAGGGGACAGGGGTGGAGGAGACCCAGTACTTC. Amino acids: CASSQGTGVEETQYF.

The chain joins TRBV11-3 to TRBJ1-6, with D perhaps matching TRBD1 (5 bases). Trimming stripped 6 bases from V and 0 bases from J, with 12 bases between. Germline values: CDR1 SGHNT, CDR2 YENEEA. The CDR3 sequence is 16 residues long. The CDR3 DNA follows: TGTGCCAGCAGTCACGACAGAAGCTCCTATAATTCACCCCTCCACTTT. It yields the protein CASSHDRSSYNSPLHF.

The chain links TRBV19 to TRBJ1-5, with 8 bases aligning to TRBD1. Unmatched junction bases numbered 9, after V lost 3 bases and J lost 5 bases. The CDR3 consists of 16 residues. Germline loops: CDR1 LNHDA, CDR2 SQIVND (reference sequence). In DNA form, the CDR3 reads TGTGCCAGTAGTATTCAGGGGGCATCCCCCCATCAGCCCCAGCATTTT. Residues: CASSIQGASPHQPQHF.

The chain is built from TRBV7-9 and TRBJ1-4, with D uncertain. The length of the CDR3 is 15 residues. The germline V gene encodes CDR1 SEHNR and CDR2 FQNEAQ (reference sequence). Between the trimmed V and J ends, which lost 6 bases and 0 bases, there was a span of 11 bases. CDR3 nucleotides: TGTGCCAGCAGACCGGGTGTTGCAACTAATGAAAAACTGTTTTTT. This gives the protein CASRPGVATNEKLFF. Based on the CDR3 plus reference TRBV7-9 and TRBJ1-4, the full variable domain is DTGVSQNPRHKITKRGQNVTFRCDPISEHNRLYWYRQTLGQGPEFLTYFQNEAQLEKSRLLSDRFSAERPKGSFSTLEIQRTEQGDSAMYLCASRPGVATNEKLFFGSGTQLSVL.

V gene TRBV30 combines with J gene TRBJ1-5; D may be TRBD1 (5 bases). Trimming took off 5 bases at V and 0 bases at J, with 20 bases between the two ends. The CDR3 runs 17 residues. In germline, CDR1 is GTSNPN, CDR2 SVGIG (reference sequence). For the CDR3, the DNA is TGTGCCTGGTTGTTAAAACCCCAGGGAAATAGCAATCAGCCCCAGCATTTT. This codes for CAWLLKPQGNSNQPQHF.

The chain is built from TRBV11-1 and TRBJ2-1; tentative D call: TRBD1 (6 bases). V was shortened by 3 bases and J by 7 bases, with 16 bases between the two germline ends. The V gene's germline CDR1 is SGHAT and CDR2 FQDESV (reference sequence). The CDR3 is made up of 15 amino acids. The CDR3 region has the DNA TGTGCCAGCAGCTTGGGACAATCAAAGGGTAATGAGCAGTTCTTC. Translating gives CASSLGQSKGNEQFF.

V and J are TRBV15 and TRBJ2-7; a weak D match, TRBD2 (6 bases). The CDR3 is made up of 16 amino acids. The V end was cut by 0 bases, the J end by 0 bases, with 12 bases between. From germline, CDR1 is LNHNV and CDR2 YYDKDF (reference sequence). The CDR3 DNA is TGTGCCACCAGCAGAGATGGGCGGGACTTCTCCTACGAGCAGTACTTC. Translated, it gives CATSRDGRDFSYEQYF.

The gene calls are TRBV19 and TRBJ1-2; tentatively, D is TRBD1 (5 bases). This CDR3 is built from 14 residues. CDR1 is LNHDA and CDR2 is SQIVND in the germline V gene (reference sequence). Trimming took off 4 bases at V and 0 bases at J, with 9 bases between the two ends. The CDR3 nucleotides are TGTGCCAGTAGTACGGGACTCACTAACTATGGCTACACCTTC. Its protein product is CASSTGLTNYGYTF.

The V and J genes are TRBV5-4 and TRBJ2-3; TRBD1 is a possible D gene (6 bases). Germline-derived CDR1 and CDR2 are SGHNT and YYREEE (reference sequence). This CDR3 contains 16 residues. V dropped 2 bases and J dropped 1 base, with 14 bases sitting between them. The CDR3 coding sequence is TGTGCCAGCAGCTTTTGGGGGCCCTCGGGCACAGATACGCAGTATTTT. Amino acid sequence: CASSFWGPSGTDTQYF.

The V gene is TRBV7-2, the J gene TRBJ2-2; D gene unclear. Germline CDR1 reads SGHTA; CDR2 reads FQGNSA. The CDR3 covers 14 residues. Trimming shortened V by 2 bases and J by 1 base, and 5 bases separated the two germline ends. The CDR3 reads CASSLYRNTGELFF. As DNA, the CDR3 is TGTGCCAGCAGCTTATATAGGAACACCGGGGAGCTGTTTTTT.

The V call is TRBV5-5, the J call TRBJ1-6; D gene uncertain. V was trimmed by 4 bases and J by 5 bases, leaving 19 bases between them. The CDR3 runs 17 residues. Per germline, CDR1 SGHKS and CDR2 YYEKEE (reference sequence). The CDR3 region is CASSRGIGVWDNSPLHF. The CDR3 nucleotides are TGTGCCAGCAGCCGAGGTATCGGTGTGTGGGATAATTCACCCCTCCACTTT.

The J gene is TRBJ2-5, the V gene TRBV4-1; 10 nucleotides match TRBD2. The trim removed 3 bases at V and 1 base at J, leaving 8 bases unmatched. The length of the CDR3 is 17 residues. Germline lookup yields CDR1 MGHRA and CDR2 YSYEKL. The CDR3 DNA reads TGCGCCAGCAGCCAGTACCCTAGCGGGGGTTTCCAAGAGACCCAGTACTTC. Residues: CASSQYPSGGFQETQYF.

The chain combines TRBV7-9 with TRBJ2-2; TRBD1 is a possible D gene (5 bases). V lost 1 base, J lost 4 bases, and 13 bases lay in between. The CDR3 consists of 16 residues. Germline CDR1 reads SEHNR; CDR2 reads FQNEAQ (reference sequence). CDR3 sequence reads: CASSLVTQGGTGELFF. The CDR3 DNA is TGTGCCAGCAGCTTAGTTACTCAGGGTGGCACCGGGGAGCTGTTTTTT.